A single sample is the source of the 30 T cell receptor beta chains below, sequenced in a study of cytomegalovirus exposure and HLA in healthy donors. Both 60 Vbeta primers and 13 Jbeta primers went into the PCR. The repertoire was sequenced with immunoSEQ multiplex PCR; TCRdb's copy has only in-frame clones and lacks some. The table shows around 200,000 clones, with roughly 79% occurring only once. The material sequenced was PBMCs. The receptors were sampled from a woman aged 18-30 years in good health and CMV-seronegative.

The V call is TRBV7-7, the J call TRBJ1-5, with 7 bases lining up with TRBD1. Per germline, CDR1 SSHAT and CDR2 FNYEAQ (reference sequence). With 6 bases clipped from V and 2 bases from J, the junction kept 16 bases outside the gene matches. The CDR3 loop spans 18 amino acids. CDR3 bases: TGTGCCAGCAGTACGACAGGGCATATCTTAGGGGGCAATCAGCCCCAGCATTTT. Translation: CASSTTGHILGGNQPQHF.

This clone was recorded a few times. This rearrangement joins TRBV30 to TRBJ1-5, with TRBD1 as a possible D gene (6 bases). The CDR3 loop spans 17 amino acids. CDR1 GTSNPN and CDR2 SVGIG come from the germline V gene (reference sequence). V shed 0 bases and J shed 4 bases, with 19 bases lying between them. CDR3 region: CAWSVPRGSGLNQPQHF. CDR3 DNA sequence: TGTGCCTGGAGTGTACCCAGGGGTTCCGGGTTAAATCAGCCCCAGCATTTT.

The chain recombines TRBV29-1 with TRBJ2-1; D is possibly TRBD1 (6 bases). V lost 4 bases to trimming and J lost 0 bases, with 10 bases between them. The CDR3 runs to 14 residues. Germline V gives CDR1 SQVTM, CDR2 ANQGSEA. Here the CDR3 DNA reads TGCAGCGTTGCAGGGGCGAGCTCCTACAATGAGCAGTTCTTC. Amino acids: CSVAGASSYNEQFF.

This chain connects TRBV4-3 to TRBJ2-7, with TRBD2 matching 8 bases. CDR1 LGHNA and CDR2 YSLEER come from the germline V gene. The CDR3 consists of 15 residues. The V segment lost 5 bases and the J segment 5 bases; nucleotides outside the gene matches: 11. CDR3 residues: CASSIGGTSTHEQYF. The CDR3 bases are TGCGCCAGCAGCATAGGGGGGACTAGTACCCACGAGCAGTACTTC.

This clone has only one observation. The chain is built from TRBV19 and TRBJ1-2, with D maybe TRBD1 (6 bases). The CDR3 sequence is 15 residues long. CDR1 is LNHDA, CDR2 SQIVND, per germline (reference sequence). Trimming shortened V by 5 bases and J by 0 bases, and 13 bases separated the two germline ends. CDR3 sequence reads: CASSLRQEANYGYTF. The CDR3 nucleotides are TGTGCCAGTAGTTTGCGACAGGAGGCTAACTATGGCTACACCTTC.

The chain recombines TRBV19 with TRBJ1-5, with 7 nucleotides matching TRBD1. Per the germline V gene, CDR1 is LNHDA and CDR2 is SQIVND (reference sequence). The trim removed 3 bases at V and 0 bases at J, leaving 5 bases unmatched. The CDR3 covers 16 residues. The CDR3 coding sequence is TGTGCCAGTAGTATCCGACAGGGTTCTAGCAATCAGCCCCAGCATTTT. Translating it yields CASSIRQGSSNQPQHF.

The chain links TRBV28 to TRBJ2-1, with TRBD1 as a possible D gene (5 bases). Trimming removed 8 bases at V and 4 bases at J, with 15 bases between. This CDR3 region has 14 residues. Germline CDR1 and CDR2: MDHEN and SYDVKM. The CDR3 coding sequence is TGTGCCAGCCAAGGGGTATCCTTATACAATGAGCAGTTCTTC. Protein sequence: CASQGVSLYNEQFF.

The chain carries TRBV7-2 and TRBJ2-5, with 12 bases identical to TRBD2. With 5 bases clipped from V and 5 bases from J, the junction kept 9 bases outside the gene matches. The CDR3 is made up of 16 amino acids. Germline V gene data show CDR1 as SGHTA and CDR2 as FQGNSA. The DNA of the CDR3 is TGTGCCAGCAGCGACCAGACTAGCGGGAGCGGCGAGACCCAGTACTTC. Translated: CASSDQTSGSGETQYF.

This sequence joins TRBV28 and TRBJ2-3, with D perhaps matching TRBD2 (6 bases). Germline-derived CDR1 and CDR2 are MDHEN and SYDVKM. The ends were cut back, 4 bases at V and 0 bases at J, with 8 bases in the middle. This CDR3 region has 14 residues. CDR3 DNA sequence: TGTGCCAGCAGTTACAGCGGGAGCACAGATACGCAGTATTTT. This codes for CASSYSGSTDTQYF.

This clone is a singleton in its sample. V usage is TRBV19 and J usage is TRBJ2-3; 11 bases are shared with TRBD1. V shed 5 bases, J shed 2 bases, and the junction held 3 bases outside the gene matches. CDR1 and CDR2 (germline): LNHDA, SQIVND (reference sequence). This CDR3 spans 15 amino acids. CDR3 in DNA: TGTGCCAGTAGTGGGGGACAGGGGGACACAGATACGCAGTATTTT. Translating gives CASSGGQGDTDTQYF.

For this clone: The same CDR3 is also encoded by other DNA sequences in this sample. The gene calls are TRBV15 and TRBJ1-3, with 11 positions matching TRBD1. Germline V gene lookup returns CDR1 LNHNV and CDR2 YYDKDF (reference sequence). V shed 3 bases and J 2 bases; nucleotides not matched to a gene: 0. The CDR3 length is 15 residues. CDR3 DNA: TGTGCCACCAGCAGGGACAGGGGGCCTGGAAACACCATATATTTT. Residues: CATSRDRGPGNTIYF.

The V and J genes are TRBV28 and TRBJ1-5; TRBD1 is a possible D gene (5 bases). Germline CDR1 reads MDHEN; CDR2 reads SYDVKM. There are 14 residues in the CDR3. Deletions cut 2 bases from V and 11 bases from J, with 16 bases between. The CDR3 region has the DNA TGTGCCAGCAGTTTAGAGGGGCGGGGTGTGTCCCAGCATTTT. Encoded protein: CASSLEGRGVSQHF. Full variable domain (rest looked up from reference TRBV28 and TRBJ1-5): DVKVTQSSRYLVKRTGEKVFLECVQDMDHENMFWYRQDPGLGLRLIYFSYDVKMKEKGDIPEGYSVSREKKERFSLILESASTNQTSMYLCASSLEGRGVSQHFGDGTRLSIL.

The chain joins TRBV28 to TRBJ2-5, with TRBD2 matching 10 bases. The CDR3 runs to 16 residues. CDR1 is MDHEN and CDR2 is SYDVKM in the germline V gene. V trimming: 7 bases; J trimming: 0 bases; junction bases outside the gene matches: 8. Here the CDR3 DNA reads TGTGCCAGCACCTCGAGCGGGAGGGGGGACCAAGAGACCCAGTACTTC. Its translation: CASTSSGRGDQETQYF.

The chain carries TRBV4-1 and TRBJ1-5, with D perhaps matching TRBD1 (5 bases). The CDR3 extends over 13 amino acids. The V gene's germline CDR1 is MGHRA and CDR2 YSYEKL. Trimming took 0 bases from V and 7 from J, leaving 7 bases between them. CDR3 in amino acids: CASSQDGAQPQHF. As DNA, the CDR3 is TGCGCCAGCAGCCAAGATGGGGCACAGCCCCAGCATTTT.

The rearrangement links TRBV13 to TRBJ2-7, with D unclear. The germline V gene has CDR1 PRHDT and CDR2 FYEKMQ (reference sequence). There are 13 residues in the CDR3. V lost 4 bases and J 3 bases, leaving 10 bases between the germline ends. The CDR3 nucleotides read TGTGCCAGCAGCTCTATCGGGTACTACGAGCAGTACTTC. The encoded protein is CASSSIGYYEQYF. Together with reference TRBV13 and TRBJ2-7, the CDR3 gives the full variable domain: AAGVIQSPRHLIKEKRETATLKCYPIPRHDTVYWYQQGPGQDPQFLISFYEKMQSDKGSIPDRFSAQQFSDYHSELNMSSLELGDSALYFCASSSIGYYEQYFGPGTRLTVT.

V is TRBV25-1 and J is TRBJ2-1; TRBD2 agrees at 14 bases. Unmatched junction bases numbered 5, after V lost 3 bases and J lost 1 base. This CDR3 has 18 amino acids. From germline, CDR1 is MGHDK and CDR2 SYGVNS. The chain's CDR3 is CASSDRLAGGKSYNEQFF. DNA of the CDR3: TGTGCCAGCAGTGATAGACTAGCGGGAGGGAAGTCCTACAATGAGCAGTTCTTC.

V and J are TRBV7-9 and TRBJ1-2; D unresolved. The CDR3 is made up of 13 amino acids. Germline V gives CDR1 SEHNR, CDR2 FQNEAQ (reference sequence). V lost 3 bases, J lost 4 bases, and 9 bases lay in between. The chain's CDR3 is CASSFTTSYGYTF. Here the CDR3 DNA reads TGTGCCAGCAGCTTTACGACAAGCTATGGCTACACCTTC.

There are a few counts of this clone. This sequence joins TRBV6-5 and TRBJ1-1; D not resolved. CDR1 and CDR2 from the germline V gene are MNHEY and SVGAGI. Deletions cut 2 bases from V and 3 bases from J, with 7 bases between. There are 13 residues in the CDR3. As DNA, the CDR3 is TGTGCCAGCAGTTACGGGCCCCACACTGAAGCTTTCTTT. Its translation is CASSYGPHTEAFF.

The gene calls are TRBV7-7 and TRBJ2-6; D possibly corresponds to TRBD2 (5 bases). The CDR3 is 15 amino acids. With 5 bases removed from V and 2 bases from J, the gap between germline ends came to 10 bases. Germline loops: CDR1 SSHAT, CDR2 FNYEAQ (reference sequence). The CDR3 region has the DNA TGTGCCAGCAGCCCCGCGGGCGCTGGGGCCAACGTCCTGACTTTC. This sequence encodes CASSPAGAGANVLTF.

The V and J genes are TRBV6-5 and TRBJ1-1; 9 bases fit TRBD1. The CDR3 extends over 15 amino acids. J gave up 5 bases and V 4 bases, and 8 bases lay outside the gene matches. CDR1 is MNHEY and CDR2 is SVGAGI in the germline V gene. Here the CDR3 reads CASSLQQGARTEAFF. The CDR3 DNA sequence: TGTGCCAGCAGTTTACAACAGGGGGCAAGGACTGAAGCTTTCTTT.

The chain couples TRBV7-9 to TRBJ2-7; 10 bases align to TRBD1. The junction had 10 bases not matched to a gene; V was cut back by 5 bases and J by 3 bases. The CDR3 spans 16 residues. Germline V CDR1 and CDR2: SEHNR, FQNEAQ (reference sequence). The CDR3 coding sequence is TGTGCCAGCAGCCCCAATCCGGGACAGGGGAACTACGAGCAGTACTTC. This codes for CASSPNPGQGNYEQYF.

This clone was detected once. V gene TRBV5-4 combines with J gene TRBJ2-7, with 7 bases identical to TRBD1. Germline-derived CDR1 and CDR2 are SGHNT and YYREEE (reference sequence). The CDR3 is 15 amino acids. Germline trimming cut 0 bases from V and 6 bases from J; bases unmatched to any gene: 9. CDR3 sequence: CASSLGDRVMREQYF. DNA for the CDR3: TGTGCCAGCAGCTTGGGAGACAGGGTGATGCGCGAGCAGTACTTC.

This clone was detected a few times. The chain links TRBV28 to TRBJ2-1; 9 bases align to TRBD1. The CDR3 is made up of 16 amino acids. Germline V lookup: CDR1 MDHEN, CDR2 SYDVKM. The ends lost 6 bases at V and 6 bases at J; junction bases unmatched: 12. In DNA form, the CDR3 reads TGTGCCAGCAGGGAGGGTACAGGGGGCGAAATCAATGAGCAGTTCTTC. This codes for CASREGTGGEINEQFF.

The chain joins TRBV11-2 to TRBJ2-2; 8 bases are shared with TRBD1. The CDR3 has 15 residues. V lost 4 bases to trimming and J lost 4 bases; unmatched junction nucleotides: 5. Germline lookup yields CDR1 SGHAT and CDR2 FQNNGV. This CDR3 is CASSYQGAGTGELFF. DNA of the CDR3: TGTGCCAGCAGCTATCAGGGGGCGGGCACCGGGGAGCTGTTTTTT.

The gene calls are TRBV19 and TRBJ2-7, with TRBD1 identical over 8 bases. Germline-derived CDR1 and CDR2 are LNHDA and SQIVND (reference sequence). The CDR3 covers 15 residues. Trimming took 3 bases from V and 4 from J; bases not matched to a gene: 8. CDR3 in DNA: TGTGCCAGTAGTATCCTCTTGGACAGGGATTACGAGCAGTACTTC. This translates into CASSILLDRDYEQYF.

This clone was seen a handful of times. The rearrangement joins TRBV10-1 to TRBJ2-7, with 7 bases fitting TRBD1. Trimming cost V 0 bases and J 6 bases; bases outside gene matches: 14. Per germline, CDR1 WNHNN and CDR2 SYGVQD (reference sequence). The CDR3 consists of 17 residues. The DNA for the CDR3 is TGCGCCAGCAGTGAGTCATCTGGACAGGTCCAATCGTCCGAGCAGTACTTC. Residues: CASSESSGQVQSSEQYF.

The rearrangement links TRBV7-2 to TRBJ2-1; D unresolved. The ends were cut back, 7 bases at V and 4 bases at J, with 5 bases in the middle. This CDR3 has 11 residues. Germline CDR1 is SGHTA and CDR2 is FQGNSA. The CDR3 reads CASTVYNEQFF. The CDR3 nucleotides read TGTGCCAGCACAGTGTACAATGAGCAGTTCTTC.

This sequence joins TRBV19 and TRBJ2-7; TRBD1 matches at 9 bases. The trim removed 6 bases at V and 5 bases at J, leaving 11 bases unmatched. The CDR3 spans 15 residues. In germline, CDR1 is LNHDA, CDR2 SQIVND (reference sequence). The CDR3 is CASSLPGQGGHEQYF. The CDR3 coding sequence is TGTGCCAGTAGCCTTCCGGGACAGGGTGGACACGAGCAGTACTTC.

The chain combines TRBV19 with TRBJ1-2; 9 bases line up with TRBD1. This CDR3 spans 14 amino acids. With 6 bases clipped from V and 6 bases from J, the junction kept 8 bases outside the gene matches. Germline V gives CDR1 LNHDA, CDR2 SQIVND (reference sequence). CDR3 nucleotide sequence: TGTGCCAGTAGCTACGGGACAGGGTTGGATGGCTACACCTTC. It is translated as CASSYGTGLDGYTF.

The chain combines TRBV5-1 with TRBJ1-4; maybe TRBD1 (6 bases). The V gene's germline CDR1 is SGHRS and CDR2 YFSETQ. The CDR3 has 15 residues. V dropped 4 bases and J dropped 2 bases, with 12 bases sitting between them. The CDR3, as DNA: TGCGCCAGCAGCGAACTCAGGGGTACTAATGAAAAACTGTTTTTT. Encoded protein: CASSELRGTNEKLFF.